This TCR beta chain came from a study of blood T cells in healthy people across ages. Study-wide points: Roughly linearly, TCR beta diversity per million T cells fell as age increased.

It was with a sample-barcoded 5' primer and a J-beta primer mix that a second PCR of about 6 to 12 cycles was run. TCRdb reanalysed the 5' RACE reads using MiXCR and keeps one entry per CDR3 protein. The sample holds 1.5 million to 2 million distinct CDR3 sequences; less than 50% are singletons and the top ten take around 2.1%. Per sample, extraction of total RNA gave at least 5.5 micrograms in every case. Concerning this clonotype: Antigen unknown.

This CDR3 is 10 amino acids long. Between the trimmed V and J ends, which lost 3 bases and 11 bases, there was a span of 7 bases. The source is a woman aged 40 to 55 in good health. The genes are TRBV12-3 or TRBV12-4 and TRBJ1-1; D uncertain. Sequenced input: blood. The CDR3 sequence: CASSFRLAFF. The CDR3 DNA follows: TGTGCCAGCAGTTTCCGTTTGGCTTTCTTT.